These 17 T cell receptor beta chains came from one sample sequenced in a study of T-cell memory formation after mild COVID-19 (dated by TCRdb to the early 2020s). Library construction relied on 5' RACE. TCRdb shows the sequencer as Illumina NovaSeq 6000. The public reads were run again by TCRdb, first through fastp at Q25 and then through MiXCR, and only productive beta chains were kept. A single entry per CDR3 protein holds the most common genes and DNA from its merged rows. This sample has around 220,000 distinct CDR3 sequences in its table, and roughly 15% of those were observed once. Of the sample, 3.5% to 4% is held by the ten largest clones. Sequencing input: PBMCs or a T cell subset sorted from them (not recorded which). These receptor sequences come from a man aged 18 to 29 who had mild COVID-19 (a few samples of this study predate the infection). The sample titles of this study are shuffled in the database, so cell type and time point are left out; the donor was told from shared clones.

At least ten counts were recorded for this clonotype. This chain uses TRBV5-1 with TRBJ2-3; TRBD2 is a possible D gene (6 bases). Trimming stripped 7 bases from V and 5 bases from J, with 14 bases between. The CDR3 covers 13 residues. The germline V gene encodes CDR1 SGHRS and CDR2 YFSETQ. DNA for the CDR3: TGCGCCAGCTACCTTCAGGGAGGAGATACGCAGTATTTT. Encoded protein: CASYLQGGDTQYF. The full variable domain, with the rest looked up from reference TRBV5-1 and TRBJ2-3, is KAGVTQTPRYLIKTRGQQVTLSCSPISGHRSVSWYQQTPGQGLQFLFEYFSETQRNKGNFPGRFSGRQFSNSRSEMNVSTLELGDSALYLCASYLQGGDTQYFGPGTRLTVL.

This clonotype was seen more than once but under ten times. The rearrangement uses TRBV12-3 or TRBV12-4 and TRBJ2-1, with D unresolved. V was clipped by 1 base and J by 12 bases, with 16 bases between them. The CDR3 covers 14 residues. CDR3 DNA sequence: TGTGCCAGCAGTTTAGAGGGTCTTAGGGCAGTGCAGTTCTTC. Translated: CASSLEGLRAVQFF.

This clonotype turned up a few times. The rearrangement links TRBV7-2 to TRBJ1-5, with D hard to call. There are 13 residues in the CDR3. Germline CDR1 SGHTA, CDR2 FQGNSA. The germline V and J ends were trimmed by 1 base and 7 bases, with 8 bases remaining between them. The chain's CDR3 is CASSLVGFQPQHF. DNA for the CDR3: TGTGCCAGCAGCTTAGTGGGATTCCAGCCCCAGCATTTT.

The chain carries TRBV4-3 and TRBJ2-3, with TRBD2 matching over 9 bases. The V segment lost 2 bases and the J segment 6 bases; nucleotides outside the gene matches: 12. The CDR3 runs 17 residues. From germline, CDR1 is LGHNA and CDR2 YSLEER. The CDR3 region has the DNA TGCGCCAGCAGCCAAAGTCCGGGCGGGGGGGCTACGGATACGCAGTATTTT. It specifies CASSQSPGGGATDTQYF.

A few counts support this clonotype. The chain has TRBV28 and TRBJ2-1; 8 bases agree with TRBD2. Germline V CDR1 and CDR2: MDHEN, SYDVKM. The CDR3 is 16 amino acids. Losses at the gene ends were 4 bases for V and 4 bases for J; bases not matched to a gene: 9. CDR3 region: CASSSLGAGDYNEQFF. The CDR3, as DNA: TGTGCCAGCAGTTCCCTAGGAGCGGGGGATTACAATGAGCAGTTCTTC.

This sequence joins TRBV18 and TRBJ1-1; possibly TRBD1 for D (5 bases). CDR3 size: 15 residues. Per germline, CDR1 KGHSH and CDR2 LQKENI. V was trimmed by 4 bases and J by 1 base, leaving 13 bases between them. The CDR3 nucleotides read TGTGCCAGCTCACAGATACAGGAACCGAACACTGAAGCTTTCTTT. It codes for CASSQIQEPNTEAFF.

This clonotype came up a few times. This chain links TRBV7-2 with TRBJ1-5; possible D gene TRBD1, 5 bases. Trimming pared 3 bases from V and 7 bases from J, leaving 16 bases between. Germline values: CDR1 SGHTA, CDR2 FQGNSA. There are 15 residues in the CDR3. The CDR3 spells CASSFNQGQSQPQHF. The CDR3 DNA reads TGTGCCAGCAGCTTCAATCAAGGACAATCCCAGCCCCAGCATTTT.

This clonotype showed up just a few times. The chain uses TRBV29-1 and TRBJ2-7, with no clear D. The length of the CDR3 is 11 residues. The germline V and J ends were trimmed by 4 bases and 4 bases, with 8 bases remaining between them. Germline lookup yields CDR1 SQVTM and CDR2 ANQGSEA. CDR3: CSVASGYEQYV. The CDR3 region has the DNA TGCAGCGTTGCTTCAGGTTACGAGCAGTACGTC.

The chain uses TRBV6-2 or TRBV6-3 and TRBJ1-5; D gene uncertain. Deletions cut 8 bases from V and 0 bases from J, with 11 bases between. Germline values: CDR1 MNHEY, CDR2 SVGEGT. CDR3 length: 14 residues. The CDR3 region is CASLAVNSNQPQHF. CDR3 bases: TGTGCCAGCCTGGCGGTTAATAGCAATCAGCCCCAGCATTTT.

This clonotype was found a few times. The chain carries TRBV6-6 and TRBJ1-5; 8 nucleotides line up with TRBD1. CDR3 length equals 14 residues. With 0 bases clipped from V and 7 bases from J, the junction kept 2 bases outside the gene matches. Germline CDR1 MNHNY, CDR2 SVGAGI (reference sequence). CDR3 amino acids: CASSYSDRAQPQHF. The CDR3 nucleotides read TGTGCCAGCAGTTACTCGGACAGGGCCCAGCCCCAGCATTTT.

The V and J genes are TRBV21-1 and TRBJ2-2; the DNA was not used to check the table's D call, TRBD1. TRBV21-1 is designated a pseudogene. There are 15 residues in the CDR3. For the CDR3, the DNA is TGTGCCAGCAGCCGGACAGGGGGCGACACCGGGGAGCTGTTTTTT. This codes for CASSRTGGDTGELFF.

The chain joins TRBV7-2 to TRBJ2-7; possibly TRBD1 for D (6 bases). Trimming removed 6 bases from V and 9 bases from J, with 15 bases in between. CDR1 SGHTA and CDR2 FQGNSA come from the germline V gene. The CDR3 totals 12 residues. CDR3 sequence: CASSSGTIAQYF. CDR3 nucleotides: TGTGCCAGCAGTTCTGGGACAATAGCGCAGTACTTC.

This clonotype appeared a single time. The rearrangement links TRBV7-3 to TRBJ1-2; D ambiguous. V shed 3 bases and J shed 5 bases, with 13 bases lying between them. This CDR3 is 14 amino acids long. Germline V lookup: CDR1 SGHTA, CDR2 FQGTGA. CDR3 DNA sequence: TGTGCCAGCAGCTTGACCTCAAGCGGTTATGGCTACACCTTC. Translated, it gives CASSLTSSGYGYTF.

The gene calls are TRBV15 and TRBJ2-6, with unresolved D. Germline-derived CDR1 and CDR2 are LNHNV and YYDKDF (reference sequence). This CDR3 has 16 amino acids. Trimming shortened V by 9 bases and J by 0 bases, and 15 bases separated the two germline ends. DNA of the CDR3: TGTGCCACGGGTACCTTGGGAAGCTCTGGGGCCAACGTCCTGACTTTC. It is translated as CATGTLGSSGANVLTF.

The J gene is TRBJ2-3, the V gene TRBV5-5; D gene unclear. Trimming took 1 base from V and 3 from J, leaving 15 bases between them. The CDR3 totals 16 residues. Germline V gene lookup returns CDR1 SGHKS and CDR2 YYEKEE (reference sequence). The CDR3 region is CASSLFARSLTDTQYF. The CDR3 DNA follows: TGTGCCAGCAGCTTGTTTGCCCGAAGTTTAACAGATACGCAGTATTTT.

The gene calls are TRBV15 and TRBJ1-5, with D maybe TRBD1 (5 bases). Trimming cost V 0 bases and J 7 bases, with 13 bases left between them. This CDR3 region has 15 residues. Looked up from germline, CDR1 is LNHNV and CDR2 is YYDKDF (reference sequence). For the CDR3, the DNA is TGTGCCACCAGCAGAGATAAAAGGGGCGGACAGCCCCAGCATTTT. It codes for CATSRDKRGGQPQHF.

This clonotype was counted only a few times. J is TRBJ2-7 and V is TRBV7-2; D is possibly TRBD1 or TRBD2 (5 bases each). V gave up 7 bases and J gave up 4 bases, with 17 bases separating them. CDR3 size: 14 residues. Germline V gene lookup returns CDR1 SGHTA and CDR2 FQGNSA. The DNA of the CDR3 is TGTGCCAGCACCCTAGACCGGGGCGGGTACGAGCAGTACTTC. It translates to CASTLDRGGYEQYF.